This T cell receptor (beta chain) stems from a study of T cell responses to AZD1222 COVID-19 vaccine. Measured with immunoSEQ multiplex PCR; TCRdb has only the in-frame clones, and not every one. The sample records around 130,000 clones, approximately 88% being singletons. Material: peripheral blood, obtained 28 days after the second AZD1222 dose. The TCR was taken from an adult who received the AZD1222 COVID-19 vaccine.

CDR3 residues: CASRRGTSGLYNEQFF. CDR3 DNA sequence: TGTGCCAGCAGGAGAGGGACTAGCGGGCTATACAATGAGCAGTTCTTC. V usage is TRBV27 and J usage is TRBJ2-1, with 12 bases matching TRBD2. Germline V gene data show CDR1 as MNHEY and CDR2 as SMNVEV (reference sequence). The CDR3 totals 16 residues. V dropped 6 bases and J dropped 4; count of bases not matched to a gene: 7.